This T cell receptor (beta chain) came from a study of CD8+ T cells in alopecia areata. Study information: Tofacitinib administration to treated patients was oral, at 5 to 10 mg twice daily. The protocol delivered tofacitinib for 6 to 18 months, then withdrew it for 6 months.

V shed 5 bases, J shed 5 bases, and the junction held 19 bases outside the gene matches. Germline V gene data show CDR1 as SGHVS and CDR2 as FQNEAQ. This CDR3 is 18 amino acids long. Findings and limits, study-wide: Mice showed TCR sharing more clearly than patients did, possibly owing to HLA. While patients received tofacitinib, many expanded lesional clones remained present in scalp and blood.

The treatment: oral pan-JAK inhibitor, 5-10 mg twice daily. This clone was seen once. Antigen unknown. Sequencing templates came from extracted RNA that was reverse transcribed into cDNA. Generated by immunoSEQ multiplex PCR, the TCRdb table keeps only in-frame clones and is missing some. The sample has over 150,000 clones; nearly 60% are singletons. The source of this sequence is a human donor with alopecia areata. The rearrangement joins TRBV7-8 to TRBJ2-5; 8 positions match TRBD2. This material consisted of CD4+ T cells sorted from blood, taken at week 24, from a patient treated with tofacitinib. Here the CDR3 reads CASSGTGGTPRGYETQYF. Here the CDR3 DNA reads TGTGCCAGCAGCGGAACGGGGGGGACGCCACGCGGATATGAGACCCAGTACTTC. The full variable domain, with the rest looked up from reference TRBV7-8 and TRBJ2-5, is GAGVSQSPRYKVAKRGQDVALRCDPISGHVSLFWYQQALGQGPEFLTYFQNEAQLDKSGLPSDRFFAERPEGSVSTLKIQRTQQEDSAVYLCASSGTGGTPRGYETQYFGPGTRLLVL.